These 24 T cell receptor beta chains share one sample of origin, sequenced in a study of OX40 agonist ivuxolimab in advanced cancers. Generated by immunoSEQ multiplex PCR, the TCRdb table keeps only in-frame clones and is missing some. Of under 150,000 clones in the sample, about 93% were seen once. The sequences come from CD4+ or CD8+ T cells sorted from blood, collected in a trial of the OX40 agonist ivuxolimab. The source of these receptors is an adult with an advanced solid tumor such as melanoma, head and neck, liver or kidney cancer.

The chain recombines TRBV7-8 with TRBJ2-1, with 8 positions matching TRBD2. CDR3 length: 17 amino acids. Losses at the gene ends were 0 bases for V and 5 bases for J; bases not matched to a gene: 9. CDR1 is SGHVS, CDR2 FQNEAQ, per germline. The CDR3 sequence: CASSLARAGAIHNEQFF. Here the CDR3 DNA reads TGTGCCAGCAGCTTAGCGCGAGCGGGAGCAATCCACAATGAGCAGTTCTTC.

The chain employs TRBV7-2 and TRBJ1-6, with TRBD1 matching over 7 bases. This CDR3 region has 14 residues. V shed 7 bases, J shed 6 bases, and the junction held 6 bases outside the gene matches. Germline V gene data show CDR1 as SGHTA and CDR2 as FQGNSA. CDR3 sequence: CASTPGQFNSPLHF. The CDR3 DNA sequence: TGTGCCAGCACCCCGGGACAGTTTAATTCACCCCTCCACTTT.

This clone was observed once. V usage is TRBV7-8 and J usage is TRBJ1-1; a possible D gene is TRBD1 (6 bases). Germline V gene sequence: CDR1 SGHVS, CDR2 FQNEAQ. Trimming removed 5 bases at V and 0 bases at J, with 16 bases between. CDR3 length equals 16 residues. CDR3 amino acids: CASSPPTGLMNTEAFF. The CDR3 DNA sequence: TGTGCCAGCAGCCCACCGACAGGTTTAATGAACACTGAAGCTTTCTTT.

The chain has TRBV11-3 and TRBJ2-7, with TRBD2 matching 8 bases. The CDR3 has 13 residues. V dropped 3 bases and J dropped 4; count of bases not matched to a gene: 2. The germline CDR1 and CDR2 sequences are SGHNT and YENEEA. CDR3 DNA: TGTGCCAGCAGCTTCGGGACTAGTTACGAGCAGTACTTC. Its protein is CASSFGTSYEQYF.

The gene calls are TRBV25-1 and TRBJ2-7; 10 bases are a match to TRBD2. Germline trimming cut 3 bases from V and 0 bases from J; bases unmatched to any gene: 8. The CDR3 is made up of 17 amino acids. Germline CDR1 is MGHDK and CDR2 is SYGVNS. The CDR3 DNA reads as TGTGCCAGCAGTGAGGGGCCCCTAGCGGGGGTCTCCTACGAGCAGTACTTC. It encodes CASSEGPLAGVSYEQYF.

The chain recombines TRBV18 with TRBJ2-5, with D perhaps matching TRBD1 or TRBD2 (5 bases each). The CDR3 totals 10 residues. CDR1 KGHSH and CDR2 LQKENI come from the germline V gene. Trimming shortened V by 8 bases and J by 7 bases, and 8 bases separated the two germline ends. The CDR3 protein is CASGDPTQYF. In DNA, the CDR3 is TGTGCCAGCGGGGACCCGACCCAGTACTTC.

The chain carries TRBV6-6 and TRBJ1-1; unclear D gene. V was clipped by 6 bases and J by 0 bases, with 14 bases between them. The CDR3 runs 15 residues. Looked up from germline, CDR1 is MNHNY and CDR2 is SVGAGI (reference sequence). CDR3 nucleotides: TGTGCCAGCAGACACCACAGCGAGATGAACACTGAAGCTTTCTTT. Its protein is CASRHHSEMNTEAFF.

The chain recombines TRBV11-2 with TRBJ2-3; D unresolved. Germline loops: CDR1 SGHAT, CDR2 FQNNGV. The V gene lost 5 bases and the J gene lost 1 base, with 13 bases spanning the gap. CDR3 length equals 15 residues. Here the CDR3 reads CASSLSNSGTDTQYF. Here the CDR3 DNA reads TGTGCCAGCAGCCTGAGCAACAGTGGCACAGATACGCAGTATTTT.

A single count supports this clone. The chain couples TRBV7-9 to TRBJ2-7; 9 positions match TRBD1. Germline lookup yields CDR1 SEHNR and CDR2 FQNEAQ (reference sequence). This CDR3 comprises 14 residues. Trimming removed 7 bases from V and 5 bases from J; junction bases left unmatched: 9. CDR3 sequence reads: CASTHGQGIDEQYF. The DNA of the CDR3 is TGTGCCAGCACACACGGACAGGGGATTGACGAGCAGTACTTC. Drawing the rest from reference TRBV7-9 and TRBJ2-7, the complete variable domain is DTGVSQNPRHKITKRGQNVTFRCDPISEHNRLYWYRQTLGQGPEFLTYFQNEAQLEKSRLLSDRFSAERPKGSFSTLEIQRTEQGDSAMYLCASTHGQGIDEQYFGPGTRLTVT.

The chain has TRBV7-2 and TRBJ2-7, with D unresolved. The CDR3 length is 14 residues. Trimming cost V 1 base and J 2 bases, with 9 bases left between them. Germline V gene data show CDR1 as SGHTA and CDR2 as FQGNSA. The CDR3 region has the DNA TGTGCCAGCAGCTTAGGTAACGGACCCTACGAGCAGTACTTC. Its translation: CASSLGNGPYEQYF.

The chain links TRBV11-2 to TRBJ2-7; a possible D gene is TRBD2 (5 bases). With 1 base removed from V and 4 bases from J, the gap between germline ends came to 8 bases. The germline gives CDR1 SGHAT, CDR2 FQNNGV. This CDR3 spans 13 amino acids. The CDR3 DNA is TGTGCCAGCAGCTTAGGGAGGTTTTACGAGCAGTACTTC. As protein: CASSLGRFYEQYF.

This CDR3 reads CASTSDRDTLADTQYF. CDR3 coding DNA: TGTGCCAGTACCTCGGATAGGGACACACTGGCAGATACGCAGTATTTT. The V and J genes are TRBV19 and TRBJ2-3; tentatively, D is TRBD1 (6 bases). Germline V lookup: CDR1 LNHDA, CDR2 SQIVND (reference sequence). V was pared by 7 bases and J by 4 bases, with 21 bases between. The CDR3 has 16 residues.

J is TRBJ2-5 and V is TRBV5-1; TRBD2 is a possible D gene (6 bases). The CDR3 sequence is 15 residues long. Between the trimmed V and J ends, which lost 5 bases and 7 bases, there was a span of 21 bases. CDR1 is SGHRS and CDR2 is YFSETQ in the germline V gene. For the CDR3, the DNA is TGCGCCAGCAGATCCGGGACTCCCTCGGTGTGGACCCAGTACTTC. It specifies CASRSGTPSVWTQYF.

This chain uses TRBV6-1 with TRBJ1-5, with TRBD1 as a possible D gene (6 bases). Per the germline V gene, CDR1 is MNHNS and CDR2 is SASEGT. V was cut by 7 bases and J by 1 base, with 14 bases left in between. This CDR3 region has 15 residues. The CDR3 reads CASTRGTLSNQPQHF. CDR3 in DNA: TGTGCCAGCACCCGAGGGACACTCAGCAATCAGCCCCAGCATTTT.

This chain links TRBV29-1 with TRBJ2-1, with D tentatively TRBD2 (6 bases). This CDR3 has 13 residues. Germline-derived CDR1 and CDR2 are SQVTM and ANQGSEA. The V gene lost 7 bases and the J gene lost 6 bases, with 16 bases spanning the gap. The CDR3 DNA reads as TGCAGCGCTCGGGACTCCATACGCAATGAGCAGTTCTTC. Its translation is CSARDSIRNEQFF.

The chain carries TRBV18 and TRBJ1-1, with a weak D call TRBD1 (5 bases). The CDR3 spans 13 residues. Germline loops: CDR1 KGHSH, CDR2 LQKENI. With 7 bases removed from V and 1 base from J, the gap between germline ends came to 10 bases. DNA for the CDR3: TGTGCCAGCTGCCCGACAGAGAACACTGAAGCTTTCTTT. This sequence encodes CASCPTENTEAFF.

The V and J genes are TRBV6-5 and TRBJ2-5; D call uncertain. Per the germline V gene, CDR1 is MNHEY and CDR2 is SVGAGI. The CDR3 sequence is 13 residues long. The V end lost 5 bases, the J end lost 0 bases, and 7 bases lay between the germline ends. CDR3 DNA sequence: TGTGCCAGCAGTCGATACGACCAAGAGACCCAGTACTTC. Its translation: CASSRYDQETQYF.

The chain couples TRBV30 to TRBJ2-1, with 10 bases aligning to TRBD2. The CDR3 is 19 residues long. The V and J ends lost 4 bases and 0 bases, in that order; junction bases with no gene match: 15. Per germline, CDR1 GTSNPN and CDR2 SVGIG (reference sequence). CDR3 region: CAWISGAGGPLGSYNEQFF. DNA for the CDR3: TGTGCCTGGATCTCGGGAGCGGGAGGGCCCTTAGGCTCCTACAATGAGCAGTTCTTC.

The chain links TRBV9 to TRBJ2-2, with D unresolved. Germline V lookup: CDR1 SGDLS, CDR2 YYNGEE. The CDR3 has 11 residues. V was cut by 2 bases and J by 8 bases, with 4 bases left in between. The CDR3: CASSVSGELFF. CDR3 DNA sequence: TGTGCCAGCAGCGTCTCTGGGGAGCTGTTTTTT.

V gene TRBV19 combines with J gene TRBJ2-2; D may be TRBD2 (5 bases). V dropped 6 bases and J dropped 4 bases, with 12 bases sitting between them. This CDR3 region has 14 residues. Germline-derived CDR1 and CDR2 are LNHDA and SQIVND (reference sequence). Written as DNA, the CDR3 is TGTGCCAGTAGCCCGCAGGCGGGCACCGGGGAGCTGTTTTTT. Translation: CASSPQAGTGELFF.

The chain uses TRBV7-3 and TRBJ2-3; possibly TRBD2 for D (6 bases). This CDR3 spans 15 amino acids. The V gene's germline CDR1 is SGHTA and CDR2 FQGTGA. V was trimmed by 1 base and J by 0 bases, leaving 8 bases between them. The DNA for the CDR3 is TGTGCCAGCAGCTTAAACGGGGGAAGCACAGATACGCAGTATTTT. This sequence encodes CASSLNGGSTDTQYF.

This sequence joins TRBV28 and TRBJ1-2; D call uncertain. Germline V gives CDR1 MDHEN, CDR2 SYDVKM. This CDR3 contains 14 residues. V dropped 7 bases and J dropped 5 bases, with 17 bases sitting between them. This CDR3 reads CASTPEMGIYGYTF. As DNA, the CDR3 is TGTGCCAGCACCCCTGAAATGGGGATATATGGCTACACCTTC.

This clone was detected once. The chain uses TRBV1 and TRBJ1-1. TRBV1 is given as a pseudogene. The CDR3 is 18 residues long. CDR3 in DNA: TGCACCAGCAGCCCCCGGACCGCCTCTACTCTCATGAACACTGAAGCTTTCTTT. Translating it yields CTSSPRTASTLMNTEAFF.

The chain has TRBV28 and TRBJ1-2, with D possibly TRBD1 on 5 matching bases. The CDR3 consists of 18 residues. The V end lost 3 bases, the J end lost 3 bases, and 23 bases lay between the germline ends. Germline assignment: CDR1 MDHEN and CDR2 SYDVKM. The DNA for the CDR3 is TGTGCCAGCAGTTTGAGCGAAACAGGCCTTTACGGGGACTATGGCTACACCTTC. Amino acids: CASSLSETGLYGDYGYTF.